These 2 T cell receptor beta chains originate from one sample sequenced in a study of cytomegalovirus exposure and HLA in healthy donors. Primers: 60 Vbeta forward and 13 Jbeta reverse. Some clones are missing from TCRdb's copy, which holds only in-frame ones; the method was immunoSEQ multiplex PCR. The table shows around 100,000 clones, with less than 75% occurring only once. Source material: PBMCs. These receptors were collected from a man under 40 in good health and CMV-seronegative.

The chain has TRBV30 and TRBJ1-1; the D gene is possibly TRBD1 (5 bases). Germline V gene lookup returns CDR1 GTSNPN and CDR2 SVGIG (reference sequence). Trimming left V 5 bases short and J 1 base short, with 11 bases between. This CDR3 region has 13 residues. The CDR3 bases are TGTGCCTGGCCTCCAGGGCCGAACACTGAAGCTTTCTTT. Translating gives CAWPPGPNTEAFF.

The chain recombines TRBV4-1 with TRBJ1-2; weak D call: TRBD1 (5 bases). The CDR3 consists of 17 residues. Germline V gene sequence: CDR1 MGHRA, CDR2 YSYEKL. The V end lost 0 bases, the J end lost 4 bases, and 18 bases lay between the germline ends. The DNA for the CDR3 is TGCGCCAGCAGCCAAGATCAGTCCGGATCGACAGTCTATGGCTACACCTTC. Translated, it gives CASSQDQSGSTVYGYTF.